The 3 T cell receptor beta chains presented below share a single source sample, sequenced in a study of cytomegalovirus exposure and HLA in healthy donors. Primers: 60 Vbeta forward and 13 Jbeta reverse. The table came from immunoSEQ multiplex PCR; TCRdb's copy has only in-frame clones and leaves some out. Of approximately 130,000 clones listed, roughly 80% are singletons. The source material was PBMCs. Receptors were obtained from a woman aged 40-49 years in good health and CMV-seronegative.

This chain uses TRBV5-1 with TRBJ1-1; D remains unclear. Trimming removed 4 bases at V and 0 bases at J, with 7 bases between. CDR1 is SGHRS, CDR2 YFSETQ, per germline. The CDR3 contains 13 residues. CDR3 coding DNA: TGCGCCAGCAGCGCGGTCATGAACACTGAAGCTTTCTTT. Encoded protein: CASSAVMNTEAFF.

The chain links TRBV28 to TRBJ1-2, with 8 positions matching TRBD1. Germline CDR1 is MDHEN and CDR2 is SYDVKM. Trimming at V came to 3 bases and at J to 4 bases, leaving 4 bases not matched to a gene. The CDR3 extends over 14 amino acids. Here the CDR3 DNA reads TGTGCCAGCAGTTTTGTGGACAGGGTCTATGGCTACACCTTC. Its translation: CASSFVDRVYGYTF.

The sample holds a few counts of this clone. The V and J genes are TRBV28 and TRBJ1-4; D might be TRBD1 (5 bases). This CDR3 is built from 16 residues. V lost 6 bases to trimming and J lost 5 bases, with 19 bases between them. CDR1 MDHEN and CDR2 SYDVKM come from the germline V gene. CDR3 bases: TGTGCCAGCAGCCCGAAGCGGGGGGTTAGGAATGAAAAACTGTTTTTT. Its protein product is CASSPKRGVRNEKLFF.